The rows below give T cell receptor beta chains drawn from one sample of a study of cytomegalovirus exposure and HLA in healthy donors. TCRdb's table, derived via immunoSEQ multiplex PCR, lists solely in-frame clones and lacks some. The sample records 200,000 to 250,000 clones, approximately 87% being singletons. Sequencing used PBMCs. The receptors shown here come from a woman aged 18 to 35 in good health and CMV-seronegative. The CDR3 runs from the conserved cysteine through the conserved F or W. The order of the fields is CDR3 protein, CDR3 DNA, J gene, clone size, D gene, V gene. The D gene is left open where the match is weak. Rows may omit the clone size; those that give it use once, few, many or a size class.

cdr3_aa: CASSAGTSGYEQYF
cdr3_nt: TGTGCCAGCAGTGCCGGGACTAGCGGGTATGAGCAGTACTTC
j_call: TRBJ2-7
clone_size: -
d_call: TRBD2
v_call: TRBV25-1

cdr3_aa: CASRENGGVGNQPQHF
cdr3_nt: TGTGCCAGCAGGGAAAACGGGGGAGTTGGCAATCAGCCCCAGCATTTT
j_call: TRBJ1-5
clone_size: -
d_call: -
v_call: TRBV27

cdr3_aa: CAWGDRVGSSYNSPLHF
cdr3_nt: TGTGCCTGGGGGGATCGAGTTGGTAGCTCCTATAATTCACCCCTCCACTTT
j_call: TRBJ1-6
clone_size: -
d_call: -
v_call: TRBV30

cdr3_aa: CASSLGVASGRAYNEQFF
cdr3_nt: TGTGCCAGCAGCTTAGGGGTAGCTAGCGGGAGGGCCTACAATGAGCAGTTCTTC
j_call: TRBJ2-1
clone_size: once
d_call: TRBD2
v_call: TRBV7-6

cdr3_aa: CASSLSTDTQYF
cdr3_nt: TGCGCCAGCAGCCTTAGCACAGATACGCAGTATTTT
j_call: TRBJ2-3
clone_size: -
d_call: -
v_call: TRBV5-1

cdr3_aa: CAISELQGDTEAFF
cdr3_nt: TGTGCCATCAGTGAATTACAGGGTGATACTGAAGCTTTCTTT
j_call: TRBJ1-1
clone_size: once
d_call: -
v_call: TRBV10-3

cdr3_aa: CASSEVGTGEDEQYF
cdr3_nt: TGTGCCAGCAGTGAAGTGGGAACAGGGGAGGACGAGCAGTACTTC
j_call: TRBJ2-7
clone_size: -
d_call: -
v_call: TRBV2

cdr3_aa: CASSLSAGQTNQPQHF
cdr3_nt: TGTGCCAGCAGCTTAAGCGCTGGACAGACGAATCAGCCCCAGCATTTT
j_call: TRBJ1-5
clone_size: -
d_call: -
v_call: TRBV7-8

cdr3_aa: CASSFNGVATEAFF
cdr3_nt: TGTGCCAGCAGCTTTAACGGGGTCGCCACTGAAGCTTTCTTT
j_call: TRBJ1-1
clone_size: -
d_call: -
v_call: TRBV7-2

cdr3_aa: CASSSNSGGNEKLFF
cdr3_nt: TGTGCCAGCAGTTCGAATTCGGGGGGTAATGAAAAACTGTTTTTT
j_call: TRBJ1-4
clone_size: -
d_call: -
v_call: TRBV6-1

cdr3_aa: CASSFGGSPLHF
cdr3_nt: TGTGCCAGCAGTTTTGGGGGGTCACCCCTCCACTTT
j_call: TRBJ1-6
clone_size: -
d_call: -
v_call: TRBV27

cdr3_aa: CSVVIELAADTQYF
cdr3_nt: TGCAGCGTTGTAATCGAACTAGCGGCAGATACGCAGTATTTT
j_call: TRBJ2-3
clone_size: -
d_call: TRBD2
v_call: TRBV29-1

cdr3_aa: CASSPRSPGLALEGETQYF
cdr3_nt: TGTGCCAGCAGTCCCAGATCGCCGGGACTAGCGCTAGAAGGGGAGACCCAGTACTTC
j_call: TRBJ2-5
clone_size: -
d_call: TRBD2
v_call: TRBV27

cdr3_aa: CASSPPARPETQYF
cdr3_nt: TGTGCCAGCTCACCACCGGCCAGACCAGAGACCCAGTACTTC
j_call: TRBJ2-5
clone_size: few
d_call: -
v_call: TRBV18

cdr3_aa: CSVNSGFVGNEQFF
cdr3_nt: TGCAGCGTTAATTCCGGCTTTGTGGGCAATGAGCAGTTCTTC
j_call: TRBJ2-1
clone_size: -
d_call: -
v_call: TRBV29-1

cdr3_aa: CASSPRDYQPQHF
cdr3_nt: TGTGCCAGCAGTCCCAGGGATTATCAGCCCCAGCATTTT
j_call: TRBJ1-5
clone_size: many
d_call: -
v_call: TRBV28

cdr3_aa: CASTLPAMNTEAFF
cdr3_nt: TGTGCCAGCACCCTACCAGCGATGAACACTGAAGCTTTCTTT
j_call: TRBJ1-1
clone_size: -
d_call: -
v_call: TRBV21-1

cdr3_aa: CAWSVQVTEAFF
cdr3_nt: TGTGCCTGGAGTGTACAGGTCACTGAAGCTTTCTTT
j_call: TRBJ1-1
clone_size: -
d_call: -
v_call: TRBV30

cdr3_aa: CASSTIPWTVRNTEAFF
cdr3_nt: TGTGCCAGCAGCACGATCCCCTGGACAGTGCGAAACACTGAAGCTTTCTTT
j_call: TRBJ1-1
clone_size: -
d_call: -
v_call: TRBV7-9

cdr3_aa: CSVTHTKKNIQYF
cdr3_nt: TGCAGCGTAACCCACACGAAGAAAAACATTCAGTACTTC
j_call: TRBJ2-4
clone_size: -
d_call: -
v_call: TRBV29-1

cdr3_aa: CSVRGVGTEAFF
cdr3_nt: TGCAGCGTCCGGGGGGTCGGCACTGAAGCTTTCTTT
j_call: TRBJ1-1
clone_size: few
d_call: -
v_call: TRBV29-1

cdr3_aa: CAGSGTMWDTQYF
cdr3_nt: TGTGCCGGTTCCGGGACCATGTGGGATACGCAGTATTTT
j_call: TRBJ2-3
clone_size: few
d_call: -
v_call: TRBV2

cdr3_aa: CAISGGANEQYF
cdr3_nt: TGTGCCATTAGCGGGGGGGCGAACGAGCAGTACTTC
j_call: TRBJ2-7
clone_size: once
d_call: TRBD2
v_call: TRBV28

cdr3_aa: CASSLLNGQETQYF
cdr3_nt: TGTGCCAGCAGTTTATTAAACGGCCAAGAGACCCAGTACTTC
j_call: TRBJ2-5
clone_size: -
d_call: -
v_call: TRBV27

cdr3_aa: CASRSVGSNEKLFF
cdr3_nt: TGTGCCAGCAGGTCTGTTGGGTCTAATGAAAAACTGTTTTTT
j_call: TRBJ1-4
clone_size: once
d_call: -
v_call: TRBV27

cdr3_aa: CASSLGTGYQPQHF
cdr3_nt: TGCGCCAGCAGCTTGGGGACAGGGTATCAGCCCCAGCATTTT
j_call: TRBJ1-5
clone_size: -
d_call: TRBD1
v_call: TRBV5-1

cdr3_aa: CASSNRDRTYGYTF
cdr3_nt: TGTGCCAGCAGTAACCGGGACAGGACGTATGGCTACACCTTC
j_call: TRBJ1-2
clone_size: -
d_call: TRBD1
v_call: TRBV7-8

cdr3_aa: CASSEEVLREPMNTEAFF
cdr3_nt: TGTGCCAGCAGTGAAGAGGTCTTGAGGGAGCCCATGAACACTGAAGCTTTCTTT
j_call: TRBJ1-1
clone_size: -
d_call: -
v_call: TRBV6-1

cdr3_aa: CASSLSVTVGTPLHF
cdr3_nt: TGTGCCAGCAGCTTATCGGTGACAGTTGGTACACCCCTCCACTTT
j_call: TRBJ1-6
clone_size: -
d_call: -
v_call: TRBV7-6

cdr3_aa: CASSGQGRNTEAFF
cdr3_nt: TGTGCCAGCAGTGGTCAGGGGCGGAACACTGAAGCTTTCTTT
j_call: TRBJ1-1
clone_size: -
d_call: -
v_call: TRBV2

cdr3_aa: CASRTLAGGPNEQFF
cdr3_nt: TGTGCCAGCAGGACTCTAGCGGGAGGGCCAAATGAGCAGTTCTTC
j_call: TRBJ2-1
clone_size: -
d_call: TRBD2
v_call: TRBV5-4

cdr3_aa: CSASVGPEQYF
cdr3_nt: TGCAGTGCTAGTGTTGGTCCCGAGCAGTACTTC
j_call: TRBJ2-7
clone_size: -
d_call: -
v_call: TRBV20-1

cdr3_aa: CASSLELDLTEAFF
cdr3_nt: TGCGCCAGCAGCTTGGAATTGGATCTCACTGAAGCTTTCTTT
j_call: TRBJ1-1
clone_size: -
d_call: -
v_call: TRBV5-1

cdr3_aa: CASSKGQGDTEAFF
cdr3_nt: TGCGCCAGCAGTAAGGGACAGGGAGACACTGAAGCTTTCTTT
j_call: TRBJ1-1
clone_size: -
d_call: TRBD1
v_call: TRBV10-2

cdr3_aa: CASSPNSVNTEAFF
cdr3_nt: TGTGCCAGCTCACCAAACAGTGTGAACACTGAAGCTTTCTTT
j_call: TRBJ1-1
clone_size: -
d_call: -
v_call: TRBV18

cdr3_aa: CASSSGQVRGYGYTF
cdr3_nt: TGTGCCAGCAGCTCCGGACAGGTGCGGGGTTATGGCTACACCTTC
j_call: TRBJ1-2
clone_size: -
d_call: TRBD1
v_call: TRBV7-9

cdr3_aa: CATSRAPRTGELFF
cdr3_nt: TGTGCCACCAGCAGAGCCCCACGGACCGGGGAGCTGTTTTTT
j_call: TRBJ2-2
clone_size: -
d_call: -
v_call: TRBV15